The 10 T cell receptor beta chains below come from one sample, sequenced in a study of shared clonotypes between healthy human individuals (dated by TCRdb to 2020 to 2022). The library was made by the immunoSEQ multiplex PCR assay. Drawn from immuneACCESS, this table holds only the in-frame rearrangements with V and J called that TCRdb kept. Clones are partly lost; checked studies trace under half to an unresolved V gene and leave the rest unexplained. Within this sample are some 2,400,000 clones, with approximately 95% of them counted one time only. Together, the top ten hold around 0.13% of the sample. Sequenced sample: naive CD4+ T cells sorted from blood. The cell subset or site label of this sample denotes: CD45RA+ positively selected. These receptor sequences come from a man aged 18 to 29 in good health.

Comments on this clone: Other DNA sequences from this sample encode an identical CDR3 as well. As DNA, the CDR3 is TGTGCCAGCAGCTCCGGACTACAAGAGACCCAGTACTTC. Protein: CASSSGLQETQYF. The chain links TRBV11-2 to TRBJ2-5, with D maybe TRBD2 (6 bases). CDR1 is SGHAT and CDR2 is FQNNGV in the germline V gene. The V end lost 4 bases, the J end lost 2 bases, and 8 bases lay between the germline ends. There are 13 residues in the CDR3.

Regarding this clone: This specimen includes other DNA sequences encoding the same CDR3. The chain links TRBV28 to TRBJ1-5; D is ambiguous. The CDR3 sequence is 12 residues long. Germline assignment: CDR1 MDHEN and CDR2 SYDVKM. The V and J ends lost 6 bases and 4 bases respectively, with 7 bases between them. The CDR3 sequence is CASRSTNQPQHF. The CDR3 DNA follows: TGTGCCAGCAGAAGCACAAATCAGCCCCAGCATTTT.

The genes are TRBV6-5 and TRBJ1-1; D is ambiguous. V lost 7 bases, J lost 0 bases, and 12 bases lay in between. This CDR3 has 14 amino acids. Germline values: CDR1 MNHEY, CDR2 SVGAGI. The CDR3 is CASKRPEMNTEAFF. Here the CDR3 DNA reads TGTGCCAGCAAGAGGCCGGAGATGAACACTGAAGCTTTCTTT.

With regard to this clone: Different DNA sequences within this sample yield the same CDR3. The V call is TRBV7-2, the J call TRBJ2-2; D may match TRBD1 or TRBD2 (5 bases each). Per the germline V gene, CDR1 is SGHTA and CDR2 is FQGNSA. The CDR3 loop spans 14 amino acids. Trimming removed 3 bases at V and 7 bases at J, with 12 bases between. The CDR3 nucleotides are TGTGCCAGCAGCTTGGTAGGGACCGGCGGGGAGCTGTTTTTT. Amino acid sequence: CASSLVGTGGELFF. Full variable domain (remainder filled in from reference TRBV7-2 and TRBJ2-2): GAGVSQSPSNKVTEKGKDVELRCDPISGHTALYWYRQSLGQGLEFLIYFQGNSAPDKSGLPSDRFSAERTGGSVSTLTIQRTQQEDSAVYLCASSLVGTGGELFFGEGSRLTVL.

This clone was seen a single time. This chain uses TRBV6-1 with TRBJ2-3; D is possibly TRBD1 (5 bases). The CDR3 has 15 amino acids. The germline V gene has CDR1 MNHNS and CDR2 SASEGT. Trimming removed 4 bases from V and 4 bases from J, with 15 bases in between. The CDR3 spells CASSVRQNGPDTQYF. CDR3 DNA: TGTGCCAGCAGTGTTCGACAGAACGGGCCAGATACGCAGTATTTT.

The V and J genes are TRBV7-9 and TRBJ1-1, with TRBD1 matching over 7 bases. The CDR3 loop spans 13 amino acids. J gave up 8 bases and V 1 base, and 4 bases lay outside the gene matches. Germline V lookup: CDR1 SEHNR, CDR2 FQNEAQ (reference sequence). CDR3 loop: CASSLEGAGEAFF. The CDR3, as DNA: TGTGCCAGCAGCTTAGAGGGGGCTGGGGAAGCTTTCTTT.

This clone appeared once. This chain joins TRBV30 and TRBJ2-1; TRBD2 aligns across 8 bases. The CDR3 has 14 amino acids. Germline-derived CDR1 and CDR2 are GTSNPN and SVGIG (reference sequence). V shed 4 bases and J 7 bases; nucleotides not matched to a gene: 9. The CDR3 DNA sequence: TGTGCCTGGACTTCCCCGGGAGGGAGGAATGAGCAGTTCTTC. Translation gives CAWTSPGGRNEQFF.

The chain has TRBV7-9 and TRBJ2-5; 12 bases match TRBD1. Per the germline V gene, CDR1 is SEHNR and CDR2 is FQNEAQ (reference sequence). Germline trimming cut 5 bases from V and 2 bases from J; bases unmatched to any gene: 9. This CDR3 region has 17 residues. The CDR3 protein is CASSAGTGGSRQETQYF. The CDR3 nucleotides read TGTGCCAGCAGCGCAGGGACAGGGGGCTCACGGCAAGAGACCCAGTACTTC.

The chain combines TRBV6-5 with TRBJ1-6; perhaps TRBD1 as D (6 bases). Germline loops: CDR1 MNHEY, CDR2 SVGAGI. V was trimmed by 10 bases and J by 0 bases, leaving 13 bases between them. The CDR3 runs 15 residues. DNA of the CDR3: TGTGCCACTACCAGGGGAGGCTCCTATAATTCACCCCTCCACTTT. It encodes CATTRGGSYNSPLHF.

This clone was seen only once. The gene calls are TRBV5-1 and TRBJ2-1, with 9 bases lining up with TRBD2. The CDR3 is 14 residues long. Germline CDR1 reads SGHRS; CDR2 reads YFSETQ. J lost 8 bases, V lost 6 bases, and 9 bases had no gene match. CDR3 loop: CASTRAGGPYEQFF. CDR3 nucleotide sequence: TGCGCCAGCACCCGGGCGGGAGGGCCCTATGAGCAGTTCTTC. The whole variable domain, filled in from reference TRBV5-1 and TRBJ2-1, reads KAGVTQTPRYLIKTRGQQVTLSCSPISGHRSVSWYQQTPGQGLQFLFEYFSETQRNKGNFPGRFSGRQFSNSRSEMNVSTLELGDSALYLCASTRAGGPYEQFFGPGTRLTVL.